The present entry profiles one T cell receptor (beta chain) with its context. Its antigen is as yet unknown. This specimen comes from a study of Tregs in tolerant kidney transplant recipients. Looked up from germline, CDR1 is MNHNY and CDR2 is SVGAGI (reference sequence). The CDR3 runs 11 residues. The ends were cut back, 6 bases at V and 3 bases at J, with 6 bases in the middle. Using immunoSEQ multiplex PCR, the repertoire was profiled, and TCRdb retains in-frame clones only, with some absent. The sample contains under 4,000 clones, approximately 85% of which appear only once. Study findings and constraints: Few patients were studied, so findings need validation in larger groups.

Before regulatory T cell sorting, thawed PBMCs rested overnight at 37°C in 150 to 200 IU/ml IL-2. J is TRBJ2-7 and V is TRBV6-6; D ambiguous. The input for sequencing was Tregs from blood, taken before the transplant. The receptor was derived from a human donor who received a combined kidney and bone marrow transplant. CDR3 in amino acids: CASRTHYEQYF. Here the CDR3 DNA reads TGTGCCAGCAGGACACACTACGAGCAGTACTTC.